The 5 T cell receptor beta chains reported below all come from one sample, sequenced in a study of OX40 agonist ivuxolimab in advanced cancers. The table came from immunoSEQ multiplex PCR; TCRdb's copy has only in-frame clones and leaves some out. The sample has more than 75,000 clones, roughly four fifths seen once. The material sequenced was CD4+ or CD8+ T cells sorted from blood, taken in a trial of the OX40 agonist ivuxolimab. Every receptor here comes from an adult with an advanced solid tumor such as melanoma, head and neck, liver or kidney cancer.

V is TRBV18 and J is TRBJ2-2, with unresolved D. From germline, CDR1 is KGHSH and CDR2 LQKENI. This CDR3 comprises 15 residues. V gave up 5 bases and J gave up 0 bases, with 10 bases separating them. This chain's CDR3 is CASSSDFANTGELFF. The CDR3 DNA sequence: TGTGCCAGCTCATCGGATTTTGCGAACACCGGGGAGCTGTTTTTT.

V is TRBV27 and J is TRBJ2-2; D not certain. Germline CDR1 is MNHEY and CDR2 is SMNVEV (reference sequence). The CDR3 is 14 residues long. The germline V and J ends were trimmed by 3 bases and 8 bases, with 13 bases remaining between them. The CDR3 loop is CASSLGRKSGELFF. Here the CDR3 DNA reads TGTGCCAGCAGTTTGGGTCGAAAGAGTGGGGAGCTGTTTTTT.

The chain is built from TRBV9 and TRBJ2-7; 7 bases are shared with TRBD1. Unmatched junction bases numbered 10, after V lost 1 base and J lost 6 bases. The CDR3 runs 15 residues. Germline CDR1 and CDR2: SGDLS and YYNGEE. The CDR3 protein is CASSVTPGGTLEQYF. CDR3 nucleotides: TGTGCCAGCAGCGTAACGCCAGGGGGAACTCTCGAGCAGTACTTC.

The chain links TRBV27 to TRBJ1-2, with 9 bases fitting TRBD1. With V trimmed by 0 bases and J by 2 bases, 7 bases remained unmatched. Per the germline V gene, CDR1 is MNHEY and CDR2 is SMNVEV (reference sequence). CDR3 length: 17 residues. In DNA, the CDR3 is TGTGCCAGCAGTTTATCCGCCGGACAGGGGATCAACTATGGCTACACCTTC. It translates to CASSLSAGQGINYGYTF.

The chain carries TRBV11-2 and TRBJ2-7; D remains unclear. The CDR3 runs 12 residues. Germline V gives CDR1 SGHAT, CDR2 FQNNGV. Trimming took off 6 bases at V and 5 bases at J, with 11 bases between the two ends. The CDR3 is CASRGFLDEQYF. CDR3 bases: TGTGCCAGCAGGGGTTTTTTGGACGAGCAGTACTTC.